These 20 T cell receptor beta chains came from one sample sequenced in a study of Tregs in tolerant kidney transplant recipients. The method was immunoSEQ multiplex PCR; TCRdb's version includes in-frame clones alone and lacks a portion of them. This sample's clone table lists some 11,000 clones. The nonmyeloablative bone marrow transplants came from related graft donors, with transient mixed chimerism. The material sequenced was CD8+ T cells from blood (PBMCs), taken 24 months after the transplant. The receptors here all came from a human patient who received a combined kidney and bone marrow transplant. The graft donor may be the source of some T cells.

As to this clone: The observed sequence ends 3 residues before the CDR3 terminus, with the missing tail filled in from the germline J gene. V is TRBV7-3 and J is TRBJ2-1, with D tentatively TRBD2 (6 bases). Germline assignment: CDR1 SGHTA and CDR2 FQGTGA. Trimming removed 3 bases at V and 4 bases at J, with 10 bases between. The CDR3 runs to 14 residues. CDR3 DNA (partial): TGTGCCAGCAGCTTTTTTAGCGGATACAATGAG. Translating gives CASSFFSGYNE. The full-length CDR3 reads as CASSFFSGYNEQFF.

CDR3 DNA (partial): TGTGCCAGCAGTGAACGCAAGGGGGCGGGTAACACTGAA. It is translated as CASSERKGAGNTE. The full CDR3 protein is CASSERKGAGNTEAFF. The chain has TRBV6-1 and TRBJ1-1, with TRBD1 identical over 7 bases. The read stops 3 residues short of the end of the CDR3; the missing end is completed from the germline J gene. Germline lookup yields CDR1 MNHNS and CDR2 SASEGT. The V and J ends lost 2 bases and 2 bases, in that order; junction bases with no gene match: 8. This CDR3 comprises 16 residues.

Remarks on this clone: Coverage ceases 3 residues before the CDR3 finishes, and the germline J gene fills in the end. The rearrangement joins TRBV2 to TRBJ2-1; a weak D match, TRBD2 (6 bases). The CDR3 sequence is 14 residues long. V shed 3 bases and J shed 6 bases, with 12 bases lying between them. Looked up from germline, CDR1 is SNHLY and CDR2 is FYNNEI. CDR3 DNA (partial): TGTGCCAGCAGTGATCCAGCGGGCCTCAATGAG. Residues: CASSDPAGLNE. The CDR3, in full, reads CASSDPAGLNEQFF.

As concerns this clone: The read finishes 3 residues shy of the CDR3 end, and the germline J gene is used to complete it. V and J are TRBV2 and TRBJ1-2, with unresolved D. This CDR3 has 12 amino acids. Trimming took 2 bases from V and 3 from J, leaving 4 bases between them. CDR1 is SNHLY and CDR2 is FYNNEI in the germline V gene. The CDR3 region is CASSEKDYGYTF. Partial CDR3 DNA: TGTGCCAGCAGTGAAAAGGACTATGGC.

Points on this clone: The observed sequence ends 3 residues before the CDR3 terminus, with the missing tail filled in from the germline J gene. The chain has TRBV11-2 and TRBJ2-7, with TRBD2 matching 11 bases. Per the germline V gene, CDR1 is SGHAT and CDR2 is FQNNGV. With 5 bases clipped from V and 4 bases from J, the junction kept 4 bases outside the gene matches. The CDR3 runs to 14 residues. This CDR3 reads CASSITSGSYEQYF. The CDR3 bases that were read are TGTGCCAGCAGCATCACTAGCGGGAGTTACGAG.

On this clone itself: The sequenced fragment ends 3 residues before the CDR3 boundary, so the rest is inferred from the germline J gene. The V gene is TRBV2, the J gene TRBJ2-5; D perhaps matches TRBD2 (5 bases). This CDR3 has 12 amino acids. Trimming removed 6 bases at V and 0 bases at J, with 5 bases between. CDR1 and CDR2 (germline): SNHLY, FYNNEI. Partial CDR3 DNA: TGTGCCAGCAGGGACTACCAAGAGACC. This translates into CASRDYQET. The CDR3 as a whole reads CASRDYQETQYF.

In regard to this clone: The read gets to within 3 residues of the CDR3 end, and the germline J gene fills in the rest. V is TRBV19 and J is TRBJ1-6, with 8 bases identical to TRBD1. Germline lookup yields CDR1 LNHDA and CDR2 SQIVND (reference sequence). J lost 1 base, V lost 7 bases, and 3 bases had no gene match. The CDR3 totals 15 residues. The CDR3 protein is CASKDRESYNSPLHF. The CDR3 DNA, read in part, is TGTGCCAGTAAGGACAGGGAGTCCTATAATTCACCC.

Concerning this clone itself: The missing CDR3 end, 3 residues past where the read stops, is filled in from the germline J gene. The chain is built from TRBV19 and TRBJ2-5; perhaps TRBD1 as D (6 bases). Germline CDR1 and CDR2: LNHDA and SQIVND (reference sequence). This CDR3 region has 12 residues. Trimming removed 6 bases at V and 2 bases at J, with 7 bases between. This CDR3 reads CASRDRQETQYF. Incomplete CDR3 DNA: TGTGCCAGTAGGGACAGACAAGAGACC.

Comments on this clone: The read finishes 3 residues shy of the CDR3 end, and the germline J gene is used to complete it. This sequence joins TRBV2 and TRBJ2-1; the match to TRBD1 covers 7 bases. Per the germline V gene, CDR1 is SNHLY and CDR2 is FYNNEI. CDR3 length equals 15 residues. V was clipped by 5 bases and J by 2 bases; unmatched bases: 6. The CDR3 loop is CASSIRDSTYNEQFF. The CDR3 DNA, read in part, is TGTGCCAGCAGTATCCGGGACAGCACCTACAATGAG.

Notes on this clone: From the germline J gene comes the end of the CDR3, since the read stops 3 residues before it. The chain joins TRBV19 to TRBJ1-1; D gene unclear. The CDR3 contains 13 residues. Germline V gene sequence: CDR1 LNHDA, CDR2 SQIVND (reference sequence). Deletions cut 3 bases from V and 5 bases from J, with 10 bases between. The CDR3 sequence is CASSIWAGTEAFF. The part of the CDR3 DNA that was read is TGTGCCAGTAGTATTTGGGCGGGAACTGAA. Full variable domain (remainder filled in from reference TRBV19 and TRBJ1-1): DGGITQSPKYLFRKEGQNVTLSCEQNLNHDAMYWYRQDPGQGLRLIYYSQIVNDFQKGDIAEGYSVSREKKESFPLTVTSAQKNPTAFYLCASSIWAGTEAFFGQGTRLTVV.

Comments on this clone: The read is 3 residues too short to cover the CDR3 end, so that end is filled in from the germline J gene. The chain has TRBV12-3 or TRBV12-4 and TRBJ2-7, with no clear D. The CDR3 has 11 residues. The V end lost 6 bases, the J end lost 4 bases, and 7 bases lay between the germline ends. CDR3 region: CASSSTYEQYF. Incomplete CDR3 DNA: TGTGCCAGCAGCTCGACTTACGAG.

CDR3 amino acids: CASSSPGTTTGELFF. The sequenced CDR3 bases are TGTGCCAGCAGTTCACCCGGGACTACCACCGGGGAG. The chain employs TRBV11-3 and TRBJ2-2; TRBD2 matches at 7 bases. The DNA ends 3 residues before the CDR3 does, and the rest of the CDR3 is filled in from the germline J gene. V gave up 6 bases and J gave up 4 bases; unmatched junction bases: 8. CDR3 length equals 15 residues. Germline V gives CDR1 SGHNT, CDR2 YENEEA.

Comment on this clone: The sequenced fragment ends 3 residues before the CDR3 boundary, so the rest is inferred from the germline J gene. The rearrangement links TRBV7-9 to TRBJ2-3; no definite D call. The CDR3 loop spans 11 amino acids. Germline V gene data show CDR1 as SEHNR and CDR2 as FQNEAQ (reference sequence). The CDR3 bases that were read are TGTGCTACAAACATCGAAGATACG. Amino acid sequence: CATNIEDT. The full CDR3 protein is CATNIEDTQYF.

Concerning this clone itself: The read ends 3 residues before the CDR3 terminus; that terminus is restored from the germline J gene. The rearrangement links TRBV10-3 to TRBJ2-5; TRBD2 matches at 9 bases. The germline V gene encodes CDR1 ENHRY and CDR2 SYGVKD. J lost 5 bases, V lost 2 bases, and 6 bases had no gene match. The CDR3 has 15 residues. CDR3 loop: CAISEGGRAGETQYF. Partial CDR3 DNA: TGTGCCATCAGTGAGGGCGGGAGGGCCGGGGAGACC.

Worth noting for this clone: The read terminates 3 residues ahead of where the CDR3 ends, so the germline J gene completes it. This rearrangement joins TRBV5-1 to TRBJ1-1; 8 bases agree with TRBD1. CDR3 length equals 14 residues. V shed 4 bases, J shed 4 bases, and the junction held 6 bases outside the gene matches. The V gene's germline CDR1 is SGHRS and CDR2 YFSETQ. CDR3: CASSIGQGITEAFF. Incomplete CDR3 DNA: TGCGCCAGCAGCATCGGACAGGGAATCACTGAA.

A remark on this clone: From the germline J gene comes the end of the CDR3, since the read stops 3 residues before it. J is TRBJ2-5 and V is TRBV29-1, with D tentatively TRBD2 (6 bases). The V gene lost 5 bases and the J gene lost 5 bases, with 12 bases spanning the gap. Germline V gene sequence: CDR1 SQVTM, CDR2 ANQGSEA. The CDR3 spans 12 residues. The CDR3 reads CSVPGVGETQYF. Partial CDR3 DNA: TGCAGCGTTCCGGGGGTAGGCGAGACC.

A word on this clone: The CDR3 goes on 3 residues after the read ends, and that part is filled in from the germline J gene. The chain links TRBV19 to TRBJ2-1, with D hard to call. This CDR3 has 13 amino acids. Germline CDR1 reads LNHDA; CDR2 reads SQIVND (reference sequence). Trimming shortened V by 5 bases and J by 5 bases, and 10 bases separated the two germline ends. The covered CDR3 bases are TGTGCCAGTAGTGCCTCTAGTCACAATGAG. It codes for CASSASSHNE. The whole CDR3 sequence reads CASSASSHNEQFF.

For this clone: The CDR3 end lies 3 residues beyond the end of the read and is filled in from the germline J gene. The chain joins TRBV19 to TRBJ2-2; no firm D call. CDR3 length: 13 residues. Trimming removed 1 base at V and 6 bases at J, with 6 bases between. Germline assignment: CDR1 LNHDA and CDR2 SQIVND (reference sequence). CDR3 DNA, as far as it was read: TGTGCCAGTAGTATAGGCACGGCCGGGGAG. It codes for CASSIGTAGE. The whole CDR3 sequence reads CASSIGTAGELFF.

A word on this clone: The read ends 3 residues shy of where the CDR3 ends; the end is completed using the germline J gene. V usage is TRBV7-6 and J usage is TRBJ2-1, with 10 bases fitting TRBD2. Germline V gene lookup returns CDR1 SGHVS and CDR2 FNYEAQ. CDR3 length: 17 amino acids. Unmatched junction bases numbered 3, after V lost 1 base and J lost 0 bases. The covered CDR3 bases are TGTGCCAGCAGCTTAGTGAGCGGGAGGGCCTCCTACAATGAG. Its translation: CASSLVSGRASYNE. In full, the CDR3 reads CASSLVSGRASYNEQFF.

The CDR3 bases that were read are TGTGCCTGGAGTAAAAGGGAAGACAGGACCTACGAG. Translation gives CAWSKREDRTYE. The entire CDR3 reads CAWSKREDRTYEQYF. This chain uses TRBV30 with TRBJ2-7; possibly TRBD1 for D (6 bases). The read is 3 residues too short to cover the CDR3 end, so that end is filled in from the germline J gene. Germline V CDR1 and CDR2: GTSNPN, SVGIG (reference sequence). The CDR3 is 15 residues long. V lost 2 bases and J 2 bases, leaving 16 bases between the germline ends.